This T cell receptor (beta chain) was sequenced during a study of identical twins. Study results and limitations: The study found excess low generation probability among twin-shared out-of-frame alpha sequences.

Trimming stripped 3 bases from V and 6 bases from J, with 22 bases between. Germline values: CDR1 SGHRS, CDR2 YFSETQ. CDR3 length: 17 residues. TCRdb called the 5' RACE reads again in MiXCR, with one record for every CDR3 protein. This table has just under 550,000 distinct CDR3 sequences, about 16% appearing once. In this sample, this clonotype turned up many times. Its antigen is still unknown. These sequences were also reported in another study, on yellow fever vaccine responses in identical twins.

This clonotype was obtained from a woman aged 18-30 years in good health. This sequence joins TRBV5-1 and TRBJ2-1; maybe TRBD1 (6 bases). The sequencing sample was made of CD4+ T cells sorted from blood. The CDR3, as DNA: TGCGCCAGCAGCTATGGGTCGAAGGATACAGGGACCAATGAGCAGTTCTTC. Translation: CASSYGSKDTGTNEQFF.